This T cell receptor (beta chain) was captured by sequencing in a study of T cells in Graves' hyperthyroidism and ophthalmopathy. CDR3 length equals 13 residues. From germline, CDR1 is MGHRA and CDR2 YSYEKL. Trimming took 1 base from V and 7 from J, leaving 8 bases between them. Amplified TCR beta CDR3 regions came from RNA transcripts. HTBI primers drove first-round RT-PCR of the TCR CDR3. MiXCR was run by TCRdb on the multiplex PCR reads, yielding one entry per CDR3 protein. The data contain fewer than 450,000 distinct CDR3 sequences, approximately 18% of them singletons. The chain joins TRBV4-1 to TRBJ1-5; D is ambiguous. This receptor was taken from a young woman with Graves' hyperthyroidism that later progressed to Graves' ophthalmopathy. Input material: blood. This CDR3 reads CASSQVLSQPQHF. For the CDR3, the DNA is TGCGCCAGCAGCCAAGTCCTAAGCCAGCCCCAGCATTTT.